This entry is about one T cell receptor beta chain. CDR1 GTSNPN and CDR2 SVGIG come from the germline V gene (reference sequence). After removal of 5 bases from V and 3 bases from J, the junction contained 9 bases not matched to a gene. The CDR3 sequence is 15 residues long. These data belong to a study of blood T cell repertoires in COVID-19. For the study at large: Whether acute or convalescent, the COVID-19 samples came from the United States, Italy and Spain. PBMCs, B-cell-depleted T cells, or T cells provided the cDNA or gDNA that made up the material.

The repertoire was sequenced with immunoSEQ multiplex PCR; TCRdb's copy has only in-frame clones and lacks some. The sample includes a few hundred thousand clones, 83% seen only once; the top ten take 1.2%. Sequencing input: peripheral blood. The clonotype originates from a woman aged 45-65 years with acute or convalescent COVID-19. The gene calls are TRBV30 and TRBJ1-2; 10 nucleotides match TRBD1. The CDR3 loop is CAWDPGQGTYYGYTF. In nucleotides, the CDR3 is TGTGCCTGGGACCCGGGACAGGGGACTTACTATGGCTACACCTTC.